These 32 T cell receptor beta chains were all obtained from the same sample, sequenced in a study of cytomegalovirus exposure and HLA in healthy donors. The PCR used 60 Vbeta and 13 Jbeta primers. Data came from immunoSEQ multiplex PCR; TCRdb stores just in-frame clones and leaves some out. The repertoire holds around 60,000 clones, with approximately 75% as singletons. The sample was PBMCs. All receptors come from a man aged 45-60 years in good health and CMV-seropositive.

Written as DNA, the CDR3 is TGCGCCAGCAGCGGCCTATCGACTAGCGCGGAGCACCGCACAGATACGCAGTATTTT. Encoded protein: CASSGLSTSAEHRTDTQYF. The chain joins TRBV5-1 to TRBJ2-3; 8 bases fit TRBD2. Germline V lookup: CDR1 SGHRS, CDR2 YFSETQ. The CDR3 totals 19 residues. Trimming cost V 4 bases and J 1 base; bases outside gene matches: 17. Together with reference TRBV5-1 and TRBJ2-3, the CDR3 gives the full variable domain: KAGVTQTPRYLIKTRGQQVTLSCSPISGHRSVSWYQQTPGQGLQFLFEYFSETQRNKGNFPGRFSGRQFSNSRSEMNVSTLELGDSALYLCASSGLSTSAEHRTDTQYFGPGTRLTVL.

The chain couples TRBV9 to TRBJ2-5, with TRBD2 matching 11 bases. CDR3 length equals 17 residues. Germline CDR1 SGDLS, CDR2 YYNGEE. With V trimmed by 2 bases and J by 5 bases, 11 bases remained unmatched. The CDR3 spells CASSVSASGGRGETQYF. The CDR3 DNA reads TGTGCCAGCAGCGTGTCCGCTAGCGGGGGGCGTGGGGAGACCCAGTACTTC.

The CDR3 reads CAISELPAGVLNEQFF. CDR3 nucleotides: TGTGCCATCAGTGAGCTTCCAGCGGGAGTCTTGAATGAGCAGTTCTTC. The rearrangement joins TRBV10-3 to TRBJ2-1; 8 nucleotides line up with TRBD2. V was pared by 2 bases and J by 7 bases, with 10 bases of the junction left unmatched. CDR1 is ENHRY and CDR2 is SYGVKD in the germline V gene. This CDR3 contains 16 residues.

V is TRBV5-1 and J is TRBJ1-5; 9 nucleotides line up with TRBD1. The CDR3 totals 17 residues. Germline V gene data show CDR1 as SGHRS and CDR2 as YFSETQ. Germline trimming cut 1 base from V and 6 bases from J; bases unmatched to any gene: 11. The CDR3 is CASSLMGGQGVRQPQHF. The DNA of the CDR3 is TGCGCCAGCAGCTTGATGGGGGGACAGGGCGTTCGTCAGCCCCAGCATTTT. Together with reference TRBV5-1 and TRBJ1-5, the CDR3 gives the full variable domain: KAGVTQTPRYLIKTRGQQVTLSCSPISGHRSVSWYQQTPGQGLQFLFEYFSETQRNKGNFPGRFSGRQFSNSRSEMNVSTLELGDSALYLCASSLMGGQGVRQPQHFGDGTRLSIL.

The chain combines TRBV18 with TRBJ1-1; TRBD1 matches at 9 bases. The CDR3 runs 17 residues. Germline V gene sequence: CDR1 KGHSH, CDR2 LQKENI. Trimming took 0 bases from V and 0 from J; bases not matched to a gene: 5. The DNA for the CDR3 is TGTGCCAGCTCACCACCCGGGACAGGGTTCTTGAACACTGAAGCTTTCTTT. Its translation is CASSPPGTGFLNTEAFF.

This chain uses TRBV15 with TRBJ2-5; no clear D gene. The germline V and J ends were trimmed by 2 bases and 1 base, with 5 bases remaining between them. Germline assignment: CDR1 LNHNV and CDR2 YYDKDF (reference sequence). The CDR3 is 13 amino acids. Written as DNA, the CDR3 is TGTGCCACCAGCAGACAGATCCAAGAGACCCAGTACTTC. Residues: CATSRQIQETQYF.

J is TRBJ2-7 and V is TRBV5-1, with TRBD2 identical over 10 bases. The germline CDR1 and CDR2 sequences are SGHRS and YFSETQ. CDR3 length equals 15 residues. V shed 4 bases, J shed 5 bases, and the junction held 9 bases outside the gene matches. This chain's CDR3 is CASSPTPSGSNEQYF. CDR3 bases: TGCGCCAGCAGCCCCACTCCTAGCGGGAGCAACGAGCAGTACTTC. Based on the CDR3 plus reference TRBV5-1 and TRBJ2-7, the full variable domain is KAGVTQTPRYLIKTRGQQVTLSCSPISGHRSVSWYQQTPGQGLQFLFEYFSETQRNKGNFPGRFSGRQFSNSRSEMNVSTLELGDSALYLCASSPTPSGSNEQYFGPGTRLTVT.

This chain uses TRBV30 with TRBJ2-7; 10 bases line up with TRBD1. Germline CDR1 and CDR2: GTSNPN and SVGIG (reference sequence). This CDR3 contains 14 residues. The chain's CDR3 is CARGGDRGPYEQYF. The CDR3 nucleotides are TGTGCAAGGGGGGGGGACAGGGGACCCTACGAGCAGTACTTC.

This clone was found a few times. V and J are TRBV6-1 and TRBJ2-1; D is unclear. Trimming cost V 2 bases and J 6 bases, with 5 bases left between them. Germline V gives CDR1 MNHNS, CDR2 SASEGT. The CDR3 spans 12 residues. As DNA, the CDR3 is TGTGCCAGCAGTGAAATTCTCAATGAGCAGTTCTTC. Translated: CASSEILNEQFF.

The sample holds a few counts of this clone. This rearrangement joins TRBV5-6 to TRBJ1-2; D ambiguous. Trimming stripped 0 bases from V and 7 bases from J, with 10 bases between. Germline V CDR1 and CDR2: SGHDT, YYEEEE. The CDR3 contains 13 residues. The CDR3 sequence is CASSLDWPSGYTF. The CDR3 DNA follows: TGTGCCAGCAGCTTGGATTGGCCTAGTGGCTACACCTTC.

The V gene is TRBV2, the J gene TRBJ2-7, with 8 bases that match TRBD1. The length of the CDR3 is 14 residues. From germline, CDR1 is SNHLY and CDR2 FYNNEI. The junction had 3 bases not matched to a gene; V was cut back by 2 bases and J by 3 bases. The CDR3 region has the DNA TGTGCCAGCAGTGAACAGGGGGCGAACTACGAGCAGTACTTC. It specifies CASSEQGANYEQYF.

This sequence joins TRBV5-8 and TRBJ2-7; TRBD2 matches 9 bases. This CDR3 has 17 amino acids. Germline loops: CDR1 SGHTS, CDR2 YDEGEE. The J segment lost 3 bases and the V segment lost 3 bases, leaving 13 bases of the junction unmatched. The CDR3 sequence is CASSSVPLAGLIYEQYF. The CDR3 coding sequence is TGTGCCAGCAGCTCGGTCCCCCTAGCGGGACTCATCTACGAGCAGTACTTC.

The gene calls are TRBV10-1 and TRBJ2-7; tentative D call: TRBD2 (5 bases). CDR3 length equals 16 residues. Germline CDR1 reads WNHNN; CDR2 reads SYGVQD (reference sequence). V dropped 6 bases and J dropped 9 bases, with 27 bases sitting between them. CDR3 sequence (DNA): TGCGCCAGCAGCCACACCGACCCGGGAAAGACGGCGGGGCAGTACTTC. Translating it yields CASSHTDPGKTAGQYF.

This chain links TRBV29-1 with TRBJ1-2; D is perhaps TRBD1 (5 bases). The CDR3 spans 13 residues. The V gene lost 3 bases and the J gene lost 4 bases, with 12 bases spanning the gap. Germline lookup yields CDR1 SQVTM and CDR2 ANQGSEA. CDR3 bases: TGCAGCGTTGATGGTGACAGTGTCTATGGCTACACCTTC. It specifies CSVDGDSVYGYTF.

This clone occurred a few times. The chain links TRBV28 to TRBJ2-5; 12 nucleotides agree with TRBD2. The germline V gene encodes CDR1 MDHEN and CDR2 SYDVKM. J gave up 5 bases and V 5 bases, and 9 bases lay outside the gene matches. This CDR3 region has 16 residues. CDR3 amino acids: CASSTLAGGVRETQYF. The CDR3 DNA sequence: TGTGCCAGCAGTACCCTAGCGGGGGGGGTTAGGGAGACCCAGTACTTC.

The CDR3 DNA sequence: TGTGCCAGCAGTAGCGAGGGCTTGGGCTACACCTTC. It is translated as CASSSEGLGYTF. The V and J genes are TRBV6-4 and TRBJ1-2, with D unclear. Germline V gives CDR1 MRHNA, CDR2 SNTAGT. The CDR3 has 12 residues. Trimming left V 5 bases short and J 8 bases short, with 12 bases between.

This clone has a single count. The J gene is TRBJ2-7, the V gene TRBV29-1, with a possible D match to TRBD1 (8 bases). Germline-derived CDR1 and CDR2 are SQVTM and ANQGSEA. The germline V and J ends were trimmed by 0 bases and 6 bases, with 24 bases remaining between them. CDR3 size: 17 residues. Written as DNA, the CDR3 is TGCAGCGTTGAAGACAGGCAGTCCGGACAGGGCGGGGGCGAGCAGTACTTC. It yields the protein CSVEDRQSGQGGGEQYF.

The rearrangement joins TRBV13 to TRBJ2-2; 7 bases are a match to TRBD2. Germline trimming cut 3 bases from V and 5 bases from J; bases unmatched to any gene: 12. There are 17 residues in the CDR3. Germline CDR1 PRHDT, CDR2 FYEKMQ (reference sequence). The CDR3 nucleotides are TGTGCCAGCAGCTTTCTTCGGGGGGTTCGGAGGACCGGGGAGCTGTTTTTT. Its translation is CASSFLRGVRRTGELFF.

This clone was seen a handful of times. The chain joins TRBV27 to TRBJ1-2, with D possibly matching TRBD1 (6 bases). This CDR3 is 14 amino acids long. Germline loops: CDR1 MNHEY, CDR2 SMNVEV (reference sequence). V was cut by 7 bases and J by 7 bases, with 19 bases left in between. CDR3 protein: CASKGGGGLGGYTF. CDR3 DNA sequence: TGTGCCAGCAAAGGGGGAGGGGGACTGGGTGGCTACACCTTC.

The V and J genes are TRBV7-2 and TRBJ2-7; TRBD2 might be the D (5 bases). V was trimmed by 1 base and J by 7 bases, leaving 11 bases between them. The CDR3 loop spans 13 amino acids. Per germline, CDR1 SGHTA and CDR2 FQGNSA. CDR3 DNA: TGTGCCAGCAGCTTAGGAGGCTCGGGGGAGCAGTACTTC. Translation gives CASSLGGSGEQYF.

This clone appeared a few times. The rearrangement links TRBV27 to TRBJ2-1; D is perhaps TRBD1 (6 bases). V was pared by 6 bases and J by 10 bases, with 13 bases between. This CDR3 region has 12 residues. The V gene's germline CDR1 is MNHEY and CDR2 SMNVEV (reference sequence). DNA for the CDR3: TGTGCCAGCAGCCTCAGGGGTGGAGAGCAGTTCTTC. Translated, it gives CASSLRGGEQFF.

V is TRBV6-1 and J is TRBJ1-1, with a possible D match to TRBD1 (6 bases). Germline CDR1 and CDR2: MNHNS and SASEGT. The V and J ends lost 10 bases and 11 bases respectively, with 20 bases between them. There are 12 residues in the CDR3. CDR3 sequence (DNA): TGTGCCACCCTTGGGTATTCTGACAGGGCTTTCTTT. Protein sequence: CATLGYSDRAFF.

The rearrangement joins TRBV11-3 to TRBJ2-5; tentative D call: TRBD1 (5 bases). Germline values: CDR1 SGHNT, CDR2 YENEEA. The CDR3 is made up of 13 amino acids. With 3 bases removed from V and 4 bases from J, the gap between germline ends came to 9 bases. CDR3 coding DNA: TGTGCCAGCAGCTTCGGGCAGGGAGAGACCCAGTACTTC. The encoded protein is CASSFGQGETQYF.

In this sample, this clone turned up once. J is TRBJ2-7 and V is TRBV21-1; the tabulated D call, TRBD1, remains unverified against the DNA. TRBV21-1 is reported as a pseudogene. The CDR3 covers 14 residues. Written as DNA, the CDR3 is TGTGCCAGCACCAGAGGGGACAGAGATTACGAGCAGTACTTC. Its protein is CASTRGDRDYEQYF.

This clone has just one count. The rearrangement joins TRBV5-6 to TRBJ1-2; TRBD1 aligns across 7 bases. The CDR3 consists of 17 residues. Germline CDR1 is SGHDT and CDR2 is YYEEEE. The V and J ends lost 2 bases and 4 bases, in that order; junction bases with no gene match: 14. The CDR3 DNA reads TGTGCCAGCAGCTTCACAGGGGCCGCTATCCCTGTCTATGGCTACACCTTC. Protein sequence: CASSFTGAAIPVYGYTF.

This rearrangement joins TRBV5-1 to TRBJ2-1; D may be TRBD2 (5 bases). CDR1 is SGHRS and CDR2 is YFSETQ in the germline V gene. The length of the CDR3 is 11 residues. The V end lost 0 bases, the J end lost 13 bases, and 8 bases lay between the germline ends. The CDR3 spells CASSLAASQFF. The CDR3 bases are TGCGCCAGCAGCTTGGCGGCTAGCCAGTTCTTC.

This sequence joins TRBV5-1 and TRBJ2-3; 9 bases match TRBD1. J gave up 5 bases and V 6 bases, and 7 bases lay outside the gene matches. Germline V CDR1 and CDR2: SGHRS, YFSETQ. This CDR3 comprises 14 residues. As DNA, the CDR3 is TGCGCCAGCAAAACAGGGGGCAACGGAGATACGCAGTATTTT. This gives the protein CASKTGGNGDTQYF.

The rearrangement joins TRBV11-1 to TRBJ2-5; 8 nucleotides match TRBD2. V gave up 2 bases and J gave up 5 bases; unmatched junction bases: 4. CDR3 length: 14 amino acids. Germline V gives CDR1 SGHAT, CDR2 FQDESV (reference sequence). The CDR3: CASSLKRERETQYF. The CDR3 nucleotides read TGTGCCAGCAGCTTAAAGCGGGAGAGGGAGACCCAGTACTTC.

The CDR3 coding sequence is TGTGCCAGCAGTGATCCCCGTGAAACATCAGATACGCAGTATTTT. Translated, it gives CASSDPRETSDTQYF. The chain uses TRBV6-1 and TRBJ2-3, with D hard to call. Germline CDR1 and CDR2: MNHNS and SASEGT. V lost 3 bases and J lost 4, with 14 bases in between. The CDR3 sequence is 15 residues long.

The chain couples TRBV4-1 to TRBJ2-1; 10 bases are shared with TRBD2. The CDR3 sequence is 16 residues long. Per the germline V gene, CDR1 is MGHRA and CDR2 is YSYEKL. V was clipped by 3 bases and J by 6 bases; unmatched bases: 8. The CDR3 DNA reads as TGCGCCAGCAGCCATCCAACTAGCGGGATTCCCAATGAGCAGTTCTTC. Protein: CASSHPTSGIPNEQFF.

The chain couples TRBV30 to TRBJ2-7, with a possible D match to TRBD2 (6 bases). CDR3 length: 13 amino acids. Germline V gene lookup returns CDR1 GTSNPN and CDR2 SVGIG (reference sequence). V lost 7 bases, J lost 0 bases, and 13 bases lay in between. CDR3 protein: CASTAGSSYEQYF. The CDR3 nucleotides are TGTGCCTCGACAGCCGGGAGCTCCTACGAGCAGTACTTC.

V usage is TRBV29-1 and J usage is TRBJ2-2; unclear D gene. CDR1 and CDR2 (germline): SQVTM, ANQGSEA. This CDR3 is 13 amino acids long. V gave up 1 base and J gave up 2 bases, with 5 bases separating them. The CDR3 sequence is CSVEGLNTGELFF. The CDR3 region has the DNA TGCAGCGTTGAAGGTCTCAACACCGGGGAGCTGTTTTTT.